Listed below are T cell receptor beta chains from one sample, sequenced in a study of T cell responses to AZD1222 COVID-19 vaccine. The assay was immunoSEQ multiplex PCR, and TCRdb's table has in-frame clones only and misses some. Among 130,000 to 150,000 clones listed, roughly nine tenths were seen once. Sequenced material: peripheral blood, taken 28 days after the second AZD1222 dose. These receptors came from an adult who received the AZD1222 COVID-19 vaccine. Both conserved end residues are part of each CDR3. The D gene is left open where the match is weak. A clone size is listed for some rows: how often the clone was seen (once, few, many), or a class if it is expanded.

NA	NA	TRBV5-1	TRBJ2-7	CASSTELGSVHEQYF	TGCGCCAGCAGCACAGAACTAGGGTCTGTTCACGAGCAGTACTTC
NA	NA	TRBV5-8	TRBJ1-2	CASSLGGAFTANYGYTF	TGTGCCAGCAGCTTGGGGGGGGCTTTCACAGCTAACTATGGCTACACCTTC
NA	NA	TRBV6-5	TRBJ2-1	CASTEGSSSSNEQFF	TGTGCCAGCACGGAGGGTAGTTCGTCTTCAAATGAGCAGTTCTTC
NA	TRBD1	TRBV9	TRBJ2-1	CASTMTPQGAFDEQFF	TGTGCCAGCACCATGACACCACAGGGGGCTTTCGATGAGCAGTTCTTC
NA	NA	TRBV10-3	TRBJ2-5	CAISEAADYQETQYF	TGTGCCATCAGTGAAGCGGCAGACTACCAAGAGACCCAGTACTTC
NA	NA	TRBV28	TRBJ2-3	CASSLLSLSTDTQYF	TGTGCCAGCAGTCTGCTTAGCCTGAGCACAGATACGCAGTATTTT
NA	NA	TRBV7-3	TRBJ2-3	CASSSLPAGDTQYF	TGTGCCAGCAGCTCCCTCCCGGCGGGAGATACGCAGTATTTT
NA	TRBD1	TRBV2	TRBJ1-6	CASRGQVSNSPLHF	TGTGCCAGCAGGGGACAGGTGTCTAATTCACCCCTCCACTTT
NA	NA	TRBV5-6	TRBJ2-7	CASSLDTRGYEQYF	TGTGCCAGCAGCTTGGACACCAGGGGCTACGAGCAGTACTTC
NA	NA	TRBV7-2	TRBJ2-3	CASSLDPAFVTDTQYF	TGTGCCAGCAGCTTAGATCCAGCGTTCGTCACAGATACGCAGTATTTT
few	TRBD2	TRBV15	TRBJ2-7	CATSPGSAGDIHEQYF	TGTGCCACCAGCCCCGGATCGGCGGGAGATATCCACGAGCAGTACTTC
NA	NA	TRBV4-1	TRBJ1-1	CASFNPAGANTEAFF	TGCGCCAGCTTTAACCCCGCGGGGGCGAACACTGAAGCTTTCTTT
NA	NA	TRBV6-5	TRBJ2-5	CASSHRGVQTQYF	TGTGCCAGCAGCCACCGCGGCGTACAGACCCAGTACTTC
NA	TRBD1	TRBV11-2	TRBJ1-6	CASSRDRDNSPLHF	TGTGCCAGCAGCCGGGACAGGGATAATTCACCCCTCCACTTT
NA	NA	TRBV27	TRBJ2-3	CASSFVLGLDTQYF	TGTGCCAGCAGTTTTGTTTTGGGGTTGGATACGCAGTATTTT
NA	NA	TRBV19	TRBJ1-1	CASSIGRNTEAFF	TGTGCCAGTAGTATCGGACGCAACACTGAAGCTTTCTTT
once	TRBD1	TRBV28	TRBJ2-1	CASSSSGTGDHEQFF	TGTGCCAGCAGCTCCTCTGGGACAGGGGATCATGAGCAGTTCTTC
NA	NA	TRBV27	TRBJ1-2	CASSLNVQGLGWGYTF	TGTGCCAGCAGTTTAAACGTACAGGGCCTAGGTTGGGGCTACACCTTC
NA	NA	TRBV21-1	TRBJ2-7	CASSKGPKGDRVDNEQYF	TGTGCCAGCAGCAAAGGGCCTAAAGGGGACAGGGTTGATAACGAGCAGTACTTC
NA	TRBD2	TRBV7-2	TRBJ2-1	CASSLVGGRNHNEQFF	TGTGCCAGCAGCCTAGTCGGCGGGAGGAACCACAATGAGCAGTTCTTC
NA	NA	TRBV12-3/TRBV12-4	TRBJ1-2	CASSLGRGYTF	TGTGCCAGCAGTTTGGGCCGTGGCTACACCTTC
NA	NA	TRBV6-2/TRBV6-3	TRBJ2-1	CASSYYSVNEQFF	TGTGCCAGCAGTTACTACAGTGTAAATGAGCAGTTCTTC
NA	NA	TRBV7-2	TRBJ1-5	CASSSQGGNQPQHF	TGTGCCAGCAGCTCCCAGGGTGGCAATCAGCCCCAGCATTTT
NA	NA	TRBV28	TRBJ1-1	CASSLGYTEAFF	TGTGCCAGCAGTTTAGGGTACACTGAAGCTTTCTTT
NA	NA	TRBV20-1	TRBJ2-5	CSARHVETQYF	TGCAGTGCTAGGCACGTAGAGACCCAGTACTTC
NA	NA	TRBV6-2/TRBV6-3	TRBJ1-5	CASSYPEPYSNQPQHF	TGTGCCAGCAGTTACCCCGAGCCTTATAGCAATCAGCCCCAGCATTTT
NA	NA	TRBV24-1	TRBJ2-1	CATSDRGLSEQFF	TGTGCCACCAGTGACCGGGGACTCTCCGAGCAGTTCTTC
once	NA	TRBV7-2	TRBJ1-1	CASSLGLGTEAFF	TGTGCCAGCAGCTTAGGCTTGGGCACTGAAGCTTTCTTT
NA	NA	TRBV7-3	TRBJ2-2	CASSSGQGGAGELFF	TGTGCCAGCAGCTCTGGACAGGGAGGGGCCGGGGAGCTGTTTTTT
NA	NA	TRBV20-1	TRBJ2-5	CSAREGSYF	TGCAGTGCTAGAGAAGGATCCTACTTC
NA	NA	TRBV5-5	TRBJ1-2	CASSFGLSDDYGYTF	TGTGCCAGCAGCTTTGGACTCTCAGACGACTATGGCTACACCTTC
NA	NA	TRBV27	TRBJ2-6	CASRPSGANVLTF	TGTGCCAGCAGGCCATCTGGGGCCAACGTCCTGACTTTC
NA	TRBD2	TRBV23-1	TRBJ2-1	CASSRGNSGRLEFF	TGCGCCAGCAGTCGGGGAAATAGCGGGAGACTGGAGTTCTTC
NA	NA	TRBV4-1	TRBJ1-5	CASSQEQMGNQPQHF	TGCGCCAGCAGCCAAGAACAAATGGGGAATCAGCCCCAGCATTTT
NA	NA	TRBV4-3	TRBJ2-3	CASSPKRGARDPRDTQYF	TGCGCCAGCAGCCCGAAACGGGGAGCTCGGGACCCAAGAGATACGCAGTATTTT
NA	TRBD1	TRBV7-6	TRBJ2-3	CASSLSDRGTGDTQYF	TGTGCCAGCAGCTTGAGTGACAGGGGAACAGGCGATACGCAGTATTTT
NA	TRBD2	TRBV3-1/TRBV3-2	TRBJ2-1	CASSQHPSGRDNEQFF	TGTGCCAGCAGCCAACATCCCAGCGGGAGGGACAATGAGCAGTTCTTC
NA	NA	TRBV28	TRBJ1-2	CASTRDLYGYTF	TGTGCCAGCACGAGGGACCTCTATGGCTACACCTTC
NA	NA	TRBV7-3	TRBJ2-5	CASSLTGGGETQYF	TGTGCCAGCAGCTTAACTGGAGGGGGAGAGACCCAGTACTTC
NA	NA	TRBV7-9	TRBJ2-5	CASSPRTVQETQYF	TGTGCCAGCAGCCCCCGGACAGTTCAAGAGACCCAGTACTTC
NA	NA	TRBV12-3/TRBV12-4	TRBJ1-6	CASTAAGSPLHF	TGTGCCAGCACCGCTGCGGGATCACCCCTCCACTTT
once	NA	TRBV11-3	TRBJ2-5	CASSSWETQYF	TGTGCCAGCAGCTCCTGGGAGACCCAGTACTTC
NA	NA	TRBV19	TRBJ2-2	CASSNLGGELFF	TGTGCCAGTAGTAATCTAGGCGGGGAGCTGTTTTTT
once	NA	TRBV29-1	TRBJ1-2	CSVDDGPYGYTF	TGCAGCGTTGATGACGGACCCTATGGCTACACCTTC
NA	NA	TRBV27	TRBJ1-4	CASSIRHGGGEKLFF	TGTGCCAGCAGCATCCGTCACGGAGGGGGTGAAAAACTGTTTTTT
NA	NA	TRBV7-9	TRBJ1-4	CASSPWQGGANEKLFF	TGTGCCAGCAGCCCCTGGCAGGGAGGTGCTAATGAAAAACTGTTTTTT
NA	NA	TRBV27	TRBJ2-5	CASRPDWADQETQYF	TGTGCCAGCAGGCCCGATTGGGCCGATCAAGAGACCCAGTACTTC
NA	NA	TRBV7-9	TRBJ1-2	CASSPGVPYGYTF	TGTGCCAGCAGCCCGGGGGTCCCCTATGGCTACACCTTC
NA	TRBD1	TRBV7-9	TRBJ2-1	CASSSRDRGHEQFF	TGTGCCAGCAGCTCGCGGGACAGGGGCCATGAGCAGTTCTTC
once	NA	TRBV30	TRBJ1-3	CAWSGGISGNTIYF	TGTGCCTGGAGCGGGGGAATCTCTGGAAACACCATATATTTT
NA	TRBD1	TRBV7-2	TRBJ1-2	CASSLDPQGALNYGYTF	TGTGCCAGCAGCTTAGACCCTCAGGGGGCCTTAAACTATGGCTACACCTTC
NA	TRBD2	TRBV4-1	TRBJ2-7	CASSQDSGRASYEQYF	TGCGCCAGCAGCCAAGATAGCGGGAGGGCCTCCTACGAGCAGTACTTC
NA	NA	TRBV6-5	TRBJ1-3	CASSYYSSGNTIYF	TGTGCCAGCAGTTACTACAGCTCTGGAAACACCATATATTTT